The subject of this entry is one T cell receptor (beta chain). TCRdb fed the 5' RACE reads into MiXCR, producing one record per CDR3 protein. The sample holds approximately 41,000 distinct CDR3 sequences, less than 30% seen once. The germline V gene encodes CDR1 MNHNS and CDR2 SASEGT. The CDR3 totals 14 residues. V was trimmed by 8 bases and J by 6 bases, leaving 14 bases between them. Material: memory CD4+ T cells sorted from a lymph node. The subset: memory CD4+ T cells, CD4+CD45RO+CD25-. The chain is built from TRBV6-1 and TRBJ2-6, with D perhaps matching TRBD2 (7 bases). This receptor was taken from a female donor with breast cancer. The CDR3 protein is CASRGAAEANVLTF. The CDR3 DNA reads TGTGCCAGCCGGGGGGCGGCGGAGGCCAACGTCCTGACTTTC.